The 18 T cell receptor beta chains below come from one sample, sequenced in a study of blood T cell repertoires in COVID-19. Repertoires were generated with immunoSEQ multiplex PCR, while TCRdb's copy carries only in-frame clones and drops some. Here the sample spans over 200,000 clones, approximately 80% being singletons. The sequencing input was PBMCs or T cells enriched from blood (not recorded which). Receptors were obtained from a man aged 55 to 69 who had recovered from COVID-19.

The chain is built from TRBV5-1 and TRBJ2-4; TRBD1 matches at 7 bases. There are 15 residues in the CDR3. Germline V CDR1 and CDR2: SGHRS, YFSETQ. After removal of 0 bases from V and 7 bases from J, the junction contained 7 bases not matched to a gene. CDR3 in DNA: TGCGCCAGCAGCTTGGAGGGGGCCCTGAGGAACATTCAGTACTTC. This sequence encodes CASSLEGALRNIQYF.

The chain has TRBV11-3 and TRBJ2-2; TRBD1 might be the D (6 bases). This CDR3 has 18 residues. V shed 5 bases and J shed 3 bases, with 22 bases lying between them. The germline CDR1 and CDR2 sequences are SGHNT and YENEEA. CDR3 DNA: TGTGCCAGCAGCCGGGCGACTCACCGGGACACATACACCGGGGAGCTGTTTTTT. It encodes CASSRATHRDTYTGELFF.

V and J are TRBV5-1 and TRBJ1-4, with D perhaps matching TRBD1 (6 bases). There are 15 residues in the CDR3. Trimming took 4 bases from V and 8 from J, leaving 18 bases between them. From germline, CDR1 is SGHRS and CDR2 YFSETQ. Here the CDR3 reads CASSRDGTLGEKLFF. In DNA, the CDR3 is TGCGCCAGCAGCAGAGACGGGACACTCGGCGAAAAACTGTTTTTT.

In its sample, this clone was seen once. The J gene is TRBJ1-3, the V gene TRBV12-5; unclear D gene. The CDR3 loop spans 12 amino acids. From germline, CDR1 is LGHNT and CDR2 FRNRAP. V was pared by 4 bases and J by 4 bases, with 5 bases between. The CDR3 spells CASGSEGNTIYF. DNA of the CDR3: TGTGCTAGTGGTTCTGAGGGAAACACCATATATTTT.

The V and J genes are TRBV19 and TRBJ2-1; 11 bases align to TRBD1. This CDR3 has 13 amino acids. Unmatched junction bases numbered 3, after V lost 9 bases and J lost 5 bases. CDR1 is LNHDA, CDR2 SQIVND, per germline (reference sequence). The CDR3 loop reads CASRDRGNNEQFF. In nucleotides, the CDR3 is TGTGCCAGCCGGGACAGGGGGAACAATGAGCAGTTCTTC.

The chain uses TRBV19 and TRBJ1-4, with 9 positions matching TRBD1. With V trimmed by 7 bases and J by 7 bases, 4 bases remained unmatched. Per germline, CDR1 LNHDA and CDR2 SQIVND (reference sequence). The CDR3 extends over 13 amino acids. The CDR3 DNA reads TGTGCCAGTAAAGACAGGGGGGCTGAAAAACTGTTTTTT. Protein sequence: CASKDRGAEKLFF.

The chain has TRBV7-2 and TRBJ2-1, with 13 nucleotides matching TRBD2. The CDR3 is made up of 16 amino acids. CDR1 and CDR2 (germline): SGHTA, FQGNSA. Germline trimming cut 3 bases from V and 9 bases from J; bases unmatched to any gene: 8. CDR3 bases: TGTGCCAGCAGCTTCGAAGGGACTAGCGGGGAACGTGAGCAGTTCTTC. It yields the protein CASSFEGTSGEREQFF. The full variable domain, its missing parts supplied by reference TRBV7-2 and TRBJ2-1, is GAGVSQSPSNKVTEKGKDVELRCDPISGHTALYWYRQSLGQGLEFLIYFQGNSAPDKSGLPSDRFSAERTGGSVSTLTIQRTQQEDSAVYLCASSFEGTSGEREQFFGPGTRLTVL.

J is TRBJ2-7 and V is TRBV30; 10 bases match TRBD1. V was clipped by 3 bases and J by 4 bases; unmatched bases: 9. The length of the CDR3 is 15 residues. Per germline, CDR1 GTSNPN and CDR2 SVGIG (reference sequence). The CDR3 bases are TGTGCCTGGAGGGACCGGGACAGGGGTATTTACGAGCAGTACTTC. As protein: CAWRDRDRGIYEQYF.

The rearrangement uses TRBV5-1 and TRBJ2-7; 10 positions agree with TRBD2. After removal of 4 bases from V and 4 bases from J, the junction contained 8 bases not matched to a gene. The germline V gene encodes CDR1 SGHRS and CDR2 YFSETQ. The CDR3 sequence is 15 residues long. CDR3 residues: CASSESSGGLYEQYF. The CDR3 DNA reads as TGCGCCAGCAGCGAATCTAGCGGGGGATTATACGAGCAGTACTTC.

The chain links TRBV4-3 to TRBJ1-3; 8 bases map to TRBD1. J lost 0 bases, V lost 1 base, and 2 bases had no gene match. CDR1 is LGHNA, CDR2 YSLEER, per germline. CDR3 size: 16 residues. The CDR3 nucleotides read TGCGCCAGCAGCCAAGCGGACAGGGACTCTGGAAACACCATATATTTT. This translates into CASSQADRDSGNTIYF.

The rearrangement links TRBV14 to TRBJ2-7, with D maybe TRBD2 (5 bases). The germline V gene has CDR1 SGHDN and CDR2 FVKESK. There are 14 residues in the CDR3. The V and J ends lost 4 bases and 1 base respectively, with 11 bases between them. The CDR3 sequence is CASSPNGISYEQYF. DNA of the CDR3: TGTGCCAGCAGCCCGAACGGGATTTCCTACGAGCAGTACTTC.

The CDR3 DNA follows: TGTGCCAGCAGCTTAGCGATAGCCCCGGGGGCCAACGGGGGGGAGACCCAGTACTTC. It specifies CASSLAIAPGANGGETQYF. This chain joins TRBV7-8 and TRBJ2-5, with TRBD2 as a possible D gene (7 bases). V shed 0 bases and J shed 5 bases, with 25 bases lying between them. Germline CDR1 reads SGHVS; CDR2 reads FQNEAQ. The CDR3 runs 19 residues.

CDR3 in DNA: TGCGCCAGCAGCTTGGCCCTAGGGGTCAACGAGCAGTACTTC. It yields the protein CASSLALGVNEQYF. V and J are TRBV5-1 and TRBJ2-7; tentatively, D is TRBD1 (5 bases). CDR1 and CDR2 from the germline V gene are SGHRS and YFSETQ. Between the trimmed V and J ends, which lost 0 bases and 5 bases, there was a span of 12 bases. The CDR3 loop spans 14 amino acids.

The CDR3 sequence is CASGTEYNEQFF. CDR3 bases: TGTGCCAGCGGCACAGAATACAATGAGCAGTTCTTC. The V gene is TRBV6-5, the J gene TRBJ2-1; D is unclear. Germline loops: CDR1 MNHEY, CDR2 SVGAGI. V shed 8 bases and J shed 4 bases, with 9 bases lying between them. The CDR3 is 12 amino acids.

The CDR3 region is CASSLGGVTSYNEQFF. Here the CDR3 DNA reads TGTGCCAGCAGCCTGGGAGGGGTAACCTCCTACAATGAGCAGTTCTTC. The rearrangement joins TRBV11-3 to TRBJ2-1, with 7 bases matching TRBD2. CDR3 length equals 16 residues. Germline V gene data show CDR1 as SGHNT and CDR2 as YENEEA. V trimming: 5 bases; J trimming: 0 bases; junction bases outside the gene matches: 7.

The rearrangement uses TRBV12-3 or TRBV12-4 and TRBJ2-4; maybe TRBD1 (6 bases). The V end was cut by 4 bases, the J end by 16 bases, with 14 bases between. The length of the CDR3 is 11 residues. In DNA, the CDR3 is TGTGCCAGCAGTTCCACAGGGCTCCGCTACTTC. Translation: CASSSTGLRYF.

The CDR3 spells CASSPTAGHESEQYF. Here the CDR3 DNA reads TGTGCCAGCAGCCCAACGGCTGGACACGAATCGGAGCAGTACTTC. The rearrangement links TRBV11-2 to TRBJ2-7, with TRBD1 as a possible D gene (5 bases). The V end was cut by 5 bases, the J end by 7 bases, with 21 bases between. Germline V gene sequence: CDR1 SGHAT, CDR2 FQNNGV. CDR3 length: 15 amino acids.

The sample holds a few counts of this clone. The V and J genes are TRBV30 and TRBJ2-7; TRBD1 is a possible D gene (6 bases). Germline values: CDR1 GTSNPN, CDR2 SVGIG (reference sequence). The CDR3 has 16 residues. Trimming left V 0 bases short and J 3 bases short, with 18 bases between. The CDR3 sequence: CAWSVSLSGVNYEQYF. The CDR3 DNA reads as TGTGCCTGGAGTGTCTCACTTTCAGGGGTGAACTACGAGCAGTACTTC.